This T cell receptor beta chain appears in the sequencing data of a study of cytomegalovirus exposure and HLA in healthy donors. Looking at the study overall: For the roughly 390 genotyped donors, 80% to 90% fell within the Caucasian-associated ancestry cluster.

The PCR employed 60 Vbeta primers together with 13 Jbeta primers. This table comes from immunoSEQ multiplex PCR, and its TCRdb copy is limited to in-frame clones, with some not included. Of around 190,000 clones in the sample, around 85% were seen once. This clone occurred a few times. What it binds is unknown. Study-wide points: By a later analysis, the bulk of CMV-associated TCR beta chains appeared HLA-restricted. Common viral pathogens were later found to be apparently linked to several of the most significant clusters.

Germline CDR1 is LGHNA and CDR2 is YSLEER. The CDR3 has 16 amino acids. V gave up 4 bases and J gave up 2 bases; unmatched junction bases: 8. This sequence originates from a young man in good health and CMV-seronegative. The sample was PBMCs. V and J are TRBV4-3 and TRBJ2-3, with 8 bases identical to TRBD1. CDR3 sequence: CASSPQDRADTDTQYF. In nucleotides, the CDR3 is TGCGCCAGCAGCCCACAGGACAGGGCAGACACAGATACGCAGTATTTT.